The 27 T cell receptor beta chains below come from one sample, sequenced in a study of OX40 agonist ivuxolimab in advanced cancers. Generated by immunoSEQ multiplex PCR, the TCRdb table keeps only in-frame clones and is missing some. Of about 20,000 clones listed, just over 70% are singletons. The specimen was CD4+ or CD8+ T cells sorted from blood, collected in a trial of the OX40 agonist ivuxolimab. These receptor sequences come from an adult with an advanced solid tumor such as melanoma, head and neck, liver or kidney cancer.

J is TRBJ2-5 and V is TRBV6-6, with TRBD2 identical over 7 bases. From germline, CDR1 is MNHNY and CDR2 SVGAGI (reference sequence). V dropped 6 bases and J dropped 5; count of bases not matched to a gene: 9. The CDR3 is 14 amino acids. This CDR3 is CASRRPGGWETQYF. In nucleotides, the CDR3 is TGTGCCAGCAGACGTCCGGGGGGATGGGAGACCCAGTACTTC.

The chain combines TRBV29-1 with TRBJ2-3; D may be TRBD2 (5 bases). Between the trimmed V and J ends, which lost 2 bases and 11 bases, there was a span of 26 bases. Per the germline V gene, CDR1 is SQVTM and CDR2 is ANQGSEA. CDR3 length equals 16 residues. This CDR3 reads CSVEPDSELSFERQYF. CDR3 nucleotides: TGCAGCGTTGAACCGGACTCGGAGCTGTCTTTTGAGCGGCAGTATTTT.

The chain is built from TRBV4-1 and TRBJ2-3, with D perhaps given as TRBD1 or TRBD2 (5 bases each). Germline V lookup: CDR1 MGHRA, CDR2 YSYEKL. The CDR3 spans 19 residues. Trimming cost V 4 bases and J 2 bases, with 25 bases left between them. The CDR3 nucleotides are TGCGCCAGCAGCCCGGGTCTGTGGTGGAGAAGGGGACCCACAGATACGCAGTATTTT. This sequence encodes CASSPGLWWRRGPTDTQYF.

This chain uses TRBV6-5 with TRBJ1-1, with TRBD1 matching over 8 bases. The J segment lost 1 base and the V segment lost 6 bases, leaving 4 bases of the junction unmatched. Germline lookup yields CDR1 MNHEY and CDR2 SVGAGI. The CDR3 is 14 amino acids. DNA of the CDR3: TGTGCCAGCAGGATGACAGGGGCGAACACTGAAGCTTTCTTT. Amino acid sequence: CASRMTGANTEAFF.

V is TRBV5-4 and J is TRBJ2-6; 12 bases are a match to TRBD1. The CDR3 has 19 amino acids. Germline lookup yields CDR1 SGHNT and CDR2 YYREEE (reference sequence). With 4 bases clipped from V and 3 bases from J, the junction kept 11 bases outside the gene matches. The DNA for the CDR3 is TGTGCCAGCAGCCTAACCCTGGGACAGGGGGCGCTTGGGGCCAACGTCCTGACTTTC. Protein product: CASSLTLGQGALGANVLTF.

The chain uses TRBV7-9 and TRBJ1-1; no definite D call. There are 14 residues in the CDR3. Germline CDR1 SEHNR, CDR2 FQNEAQ (reference sequence). V lost 5 bases, J lost 2 bases, and 12 bases lay in between. CDR3 loop: CASSAGGANTEAFF. In DNA, the CDR3 is TGTGCCAGCAGCGCAGGAGGAGCCAACACTGAAGCTTTCTTT. Full variable domain (remainder filled in from reference TRBV7-9 and TRBJ1-1): DTGVSQNPRHKITKRGQNVTFRCDPISEHNRLYWYRQTLGQGPEFLTYFQNEAQLEKSRLLSDRFSAERPKGSFSTLEIQRTEQGDSAMYLCASSAGGANTEAFFGQGTRLTVV.

The rearrangement links TRBV7-2 to TRBJ2-2, with TRBD2 identical over 9 bases. The junction had 14 bases not matched to a gene; V was cut back by 5 bases and J by 4 bases. The CDR3 extends over 18 amino acids. Germline CDR1 and CDR2: SGHTA and FQGNSA. The CDR3 nucleotides read TGTGCCAGCAGCCCGACCCGTAGCGGGAGATATTCCACCGGGGAGCTGTTTTTT. This codes for CASSPTRSGRYSTGELFF.

The chain combines TRBV7-9 with TRBJ1-2; D perhaps matches TRBD1 (5 bases). Germline V CDR1 and CDR2: SEHNR, FQNEAQ (reference sequence). The V end lost 0 bases, the J end lost 3 bases, and 14 bases lay between the germline ends. There are 16 residues in the CDR3. The CDR3 bases are TGTGCCAGCAGCTTAGCGTCGGCCGGAGGGGACTATGGCTACACCTTC. Translating gives CASSLASAGGDYGYTF.

The CDR3 DNA reads as TGTGCCAGCAGTTACTCGGGGGCGCCGGGAGAGACCCAGTACTTC. Translation gives CASSYSGAPGETQYF. The chain combines TRBV6-5 with TRBJ2-5; possibly TRBD1 for D (6 bases). Germline CDR1 reads MNHEY; CDR2 reads SVGAGI. V lost 0 bases to trimming and J lost 4 bases, with 12 bases between them. This CDR3 is built from 15 residues.

This chain uses TRBV21-1 with TRBJ2-7; whether TRBD1, the table's D call, matches the DNA was not checked. TRBV21-1 is designated a pseudogene. The CDR3 is made up of 14 amino acids. The CDR3 DNA sequence: TGTGCCAGCCAAAGGAGGGGGCAGTGCAACGAGCAGTACTTC. Protein: CASQRRGQCNEQYF.

The rearrangement links TRBV7-9 to TRBJ2-7; either TRBD1 or TRBD2 may fit D (5 bases each). The germline V gene encodes CDR1 SEHNR and CDR2 FQNEAQ (reference sequence). V lost 5 bases and J lost 3, with 11 bases in between. This CDR3 is 13 amino acids long. CDR3 loop: CASSPGANYEQYF. CDR3 sequence (DNA): TGTGCCAGCAGCCCCGGGGCCAACTACGAGCAGTACTTC.

The gene calls are TRBV28 and TRBJ1-5; maybe TRBD1 (5 bases). There are 16 residues in the CDR3. CDR1 and CDR2 from the germline V gene are MDHEN and SYDVKM. The ends were cut back, 7 bases at V and 0 bases at J, with 16 bases in the middle. The CDR3 region has the DNA TGTGCCAGCAACGGACACGGGATCTATAGCAATCAGCCCCAGCATTTT. Amino acids: CASNGHGIYSNQPQHF.

The count of this clone is one. The J gene is TRBJ2-2, the V gene TRBV28; D not certain. CDR3 length: 17 amino acids. In germline, CDR1 is MDHEN, CDR2 SYDVKM. With 3 bases removed from V and 0 bases from J, the gap between germline ends came to 14 bases. Here the CDR3 reads CASSFSPDITNTGELFF. In DNA form, the CDR3 reads TGTGCCAGCAGTTTTTCCCCCGATATCACGAACACCGGGGAGCTGTTTTTT.

This clone was observed once. The chain uses TRBV30 and TRBJ2-7; D is unclear. Germline CDR1 reads GTSNPN; CDR2 reads SVGIG (reference sequence). Trimming left V 3 bases short and J 2 bases short, with 8 bases between. The CDR3 length is 12 residues. The CDR3 loop is CAWSTTAYEQYF. The CDR3, as DNA: TGTGCCTGGAGCACCACAGCCTACGAGCAGTACTTC. The full variable domain, with the rest looked up from reference TRBV30 and TRBJ2-7, is SQTIHQWPATLVQPVGSPLSLECTVEGTSNPNLYWYRQAAGRGLQLLFYSVGIGQISSEVPQNLSASRPQDRQFILSSKKLLLSDSGFYLCAWSTTAYEQYFGPGTRLTVT.

The V gene is TRBV28, the J gene TRBJ2-2; D possibly matches TRBD1 or TRBD2 (6 bases each). The CDR3 length is 14 residues. Germline V gene sequence: CDR1 MDHEN, CDR2 SYDVKM. Trimming pared 1 base from V and 10 bases from J, leaving 13 bases between. The chain's CDR3 is CASSLYSGAEELFF. As DNA, the CDR3 is TGTGCCAGCAGTTTATACTCGGGGGCGGAGGAGCTGTTTTTT.

The chain carries TRBV9 and TRBJ2-6; no definite D call. Trimming left V 0 bases short and J 0 bases short, with 13 bases between. This CDR3 has 18 amino acids. CDR1 SGDLS and CDR2 YYNGEE come from the germline V gene. Here the CDR3 reads CASSVVLLPGSGANVLTF. The CDR3 DNA sequence: TGTGCCAGCAGCGTAGTTCTTCTCCCCGGCTCTGGGGCCAACGTCCTGACTTTC.

The rearrangement links TRBV27 to TRBJ2-3, with 14 bases matching TRBD2. Germline V gene lookup returns CDR1 MNHEY and CDR2 SMNVEV (reference sequence). V lost 6 bases to trimming and J lost 13 bases; unmatched junction nucleotides: 12. The CDR3 totals 15 residues. The CDR3 bases are TGTGCCAGCAGCTTCTCCGGGACTAGCGGGAGCGGGGAGTATTTT. This encodes CASSFSGTSGSGEYF.

This clone was seen more than once but under ten times. V usage is TRBV28 and J usage is TRBJ2-3, with 8 bases lining up with TRBD1. V lost 3 bases and J lost 2; bases outside the gene matches: 4. CDR1 and CDR2 (germline): MDHEN, SYDVKM. The CDR3 sequence is 15 residues long. The CDR3 reads CASSFETGDTDTQYF. The CDR3 coding sequence is TGTGCCAGCAGTTTCGAGACAGGGGACACAGATACGCAGTATTTT.

The rearrangement uses TRBV7-2 and TRBJ2-7; 7 bases are a match to TRBD2. V lost 2 bases to trimming and J lost 7 bases; unmatched junction nucleotides: 11. The CDR3 runs 15 residues. CDR1 and CDR2 from the germline V gene are SGHTA and FQGNSA. The CDR3 region has the DNA TGTGCCAGCAGCTTATTTCAGGGAGGGCCCTGGGAGCAGTACTTC. It is translated as CASSLFQGGPWEQYF.

The CDR3 sequence: CASTSWRDGTGELFF. The CDR3 bases are TGTGCCAGTACCTCGTGGCGAGACGGCACCGGGGAGCTGTTTTTT. V gene TRBV19 combines with J gene TRBJ2-2; D unresolved. This CDR3 comprises 15 residues. Germline loops: CDR1 LNHDA, CDR2 SQIVND (reference sequence). Trimming left V 7 bases short and J 4 bases short, with 16 bases between.

The chain links TRBV7-6 to TRBJ1-1; D perhaps matches TRBD1 (6 bases). The CDR3 sequence is 13 residues long. Trimming took off 3 bases at V and 5 bases at J, with 10 bases between the two ends. Germline CDR1 is SGHVS and CDR2 is FNYEAQ. The CDR3 protein is CASSLDSLTEAFF. As DNA, the CDR3 is TGTGCCAGCAGCTTGGACAGCCTGACTGAAGCTTTCTTT.

This clone is termed medium-sized. The CDR3 protein is CASSIGTTNEQFF. The CDR3 DNA follows: TGTGCCAGTAGTATAGGGACGACCAATGAGCAGTTCTTC. This chain connects TRBV19 to TRBJ2-1; D gene ambiguous. The CDR3 is 13 amino acids. Germline CDR1 and CDR2: LNHDA and SQIVND (reference sequence). V lost 1 base and J 6 bases, leaving 7 bases between the germline ends. The whole variable domain, remainder taken from reference TRBV19 and TRBJ2-1, is DGGITQSPKYLFRKEGQNVTLSCEQNLNHDAMYWYRQDPGQGLRLIYYSQIVNDFQKGDIAEGYSVSREKKESFPLTVTSAQKNPTAFYLCASSIGTTNEQFFGPGTRLTVL.

In this sample, this clone turned up once. The rearrangement uses TRBV28 and TRBJ2-7; D is unclear. With 3 bases removed from V and 2 bases from J, the gap between germline ends came to 8 bases. Germline lookup yields CDR1 MDHEN and CDR2 SYDVKM. CDR3 length: 13 residues. CDR3 bases: TGTGCCAGCAGTTTCGGAAAGACCTACGAGCAGTACTTC. Translated: CASSFGKTYEQYF.

The chain couples TRBV5-6 to TRBJ2-7; the D gene is possibly TRBD1 (6 bases). V was shortened by 2 bases and J by 4 bases, with 13 bases between the two germline ends. CDR1 SGHDT and CDR2 YYEEEE come from the germline V gene. This CDR3 region has 14 residues. The CDR3 protein is CASSFRGGPYEQYF. The CDR3 region has the DNA TGTGCCAGCAGCTTCAGGGGCGGACCGTACGAGCAGTACTTC.

In this sample, this clone turned up a few times. The V call is TRBV5-6, the J call TRBJ1-6; TRBD1 matches at 7 bases. Germline V lookup: CDR1 SGHDT, CDR2 YYEEEE. V lost 1 base and J lost 3; bases outside the gene matches: 4. The length of the CDR3 is 16 residues. The CDR3 reads CASSLSQGDYNSPLHF. DNA of the CDR3: TGTGCCAGCAGCTTGAGTCAGGGGGACTATAATTCACCCCTCCACTTT.

The V gene is TRBV7-9, the J gene TRBJ1-1; D is uncertain. The CDR3 length is 15 residues. The ends were cut back, 5 bases at V and 3 bases at J, with 16 bases in the middle. CDR1 and CDR2 from the germline V gene are SEHNR and FQNEAQ (reference sequence). The CDR3 loop reads CASSAYSGLDTEAFF. CDR3 nucleotides: TGTGCCAGCAGCGCGTACAGTGGTCTGGACACTGAAGCTTTCTTT.

The chain has TRBV27 and TRBJ2-5, with a possible D match to TRBD1 (6 bases). Trimming pared 10 bases from V and 5 bases from J, leaving 11 bases between. The CDR3 runs to 11 residues. Germline CDR1 MNHEY, CDR2 SMNVEV (reference sequence). This chain's CDR3 is CATLGGETQYF. As DNA, the CDR3 is TGTGCCACCCTAGGGGGTGAGACCCAGTACTTC.